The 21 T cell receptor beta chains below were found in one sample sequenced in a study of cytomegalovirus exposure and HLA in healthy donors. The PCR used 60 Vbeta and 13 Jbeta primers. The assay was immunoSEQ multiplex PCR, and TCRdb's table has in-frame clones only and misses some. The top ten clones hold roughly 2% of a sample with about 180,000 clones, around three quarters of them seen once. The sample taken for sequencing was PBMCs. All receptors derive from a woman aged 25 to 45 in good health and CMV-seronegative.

The chain's CDR3 is CASSLAQFTGELFF. CDR3 sequence (DNA): TGCGCCAGCAGCTTGGCGCAGTTCACCGGGGAGCTGTTTTTT. This rearrangement joins TRBV5-1 to TRBJ2-2; D not certain. The CDR3 consists of 14 residues. CDR1 is SGHRS, CDR2 YFSETQ, per germline. Between the trimmed V and J ends, which lost 0 bases and 4 bases, there was a span of 7 bases.

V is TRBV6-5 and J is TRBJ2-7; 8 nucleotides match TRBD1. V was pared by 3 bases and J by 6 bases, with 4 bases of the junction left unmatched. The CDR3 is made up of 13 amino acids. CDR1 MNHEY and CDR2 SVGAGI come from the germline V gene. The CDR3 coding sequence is TGTGCCAGCAGTTATGGCAGGGGGCTCGAGCAGTACTTC. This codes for CASSYGRGLEQYF.

The chain's CDR3 is CAGQAGGIQETQYF. CDR3 nucleotides: TGTGCCGGACAAGCGGGGGGGATACAAGAGACCCAGTACTTC. This chain joins TRBV30 and TRBJ2-5; 10 bases line up with TRBD2. CDR1 and CDR2 (germline): GTSNPN, SVGIG (reference sequence). The CDR3 has 14 residues. With V trimmed by 8 bases and J by 2 bases, 8 bases remained unmatched.

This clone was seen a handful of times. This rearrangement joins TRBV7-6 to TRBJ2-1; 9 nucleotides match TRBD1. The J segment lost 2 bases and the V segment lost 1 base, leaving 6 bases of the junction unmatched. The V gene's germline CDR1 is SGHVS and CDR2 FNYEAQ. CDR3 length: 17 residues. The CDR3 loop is CASSLEGGQGPYNEQFF. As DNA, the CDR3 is TGTGCCAGCAGCTTAGAGGGGGGACAGGGTCCCTACAATGAGCAGTTCTTC.

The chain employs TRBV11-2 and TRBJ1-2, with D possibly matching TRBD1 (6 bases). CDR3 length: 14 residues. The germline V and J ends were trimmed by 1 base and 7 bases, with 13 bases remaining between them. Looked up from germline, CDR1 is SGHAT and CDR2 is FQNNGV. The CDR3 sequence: CASSLGRGLSGYTF. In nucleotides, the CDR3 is TGTGCCAGCAGCTTAGGCAGGGGCTTGAGTGGCTACACCTTC.

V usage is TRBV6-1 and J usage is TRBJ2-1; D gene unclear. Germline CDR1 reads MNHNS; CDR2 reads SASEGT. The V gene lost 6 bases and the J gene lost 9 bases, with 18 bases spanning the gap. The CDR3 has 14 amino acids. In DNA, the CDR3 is TGTGCCAGCAGCGTGACCGACTCAGATTCTGAGCAGTTCTTC. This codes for CASSVTDSDSEQFF.

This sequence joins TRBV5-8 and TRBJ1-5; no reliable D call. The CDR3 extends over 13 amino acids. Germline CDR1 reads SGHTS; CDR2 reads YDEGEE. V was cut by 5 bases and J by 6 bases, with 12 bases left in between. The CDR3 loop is CASRERVSQPQHF. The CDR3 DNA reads TGTGCCAGCAGGGAGCGGGTTTCTCAGCCCCAGCATTTT.

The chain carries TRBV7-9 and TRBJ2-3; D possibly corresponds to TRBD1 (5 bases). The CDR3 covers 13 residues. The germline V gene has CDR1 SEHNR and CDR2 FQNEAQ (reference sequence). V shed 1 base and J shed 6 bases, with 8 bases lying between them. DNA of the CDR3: TGTGCCAGCAGCTTAGTTGGGGCGGATACGCAGTATTTT. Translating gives CASSLVGADTQYF.

CDR3 coding DNA: TGTGCCAGCAGCCCTTGGACAGGGAATAAAGACTACGAGCAGTACTTC. Its translation is CASSPWTGNKDYEQYF. This chain connects TRBV9 to TRBJ2-7, with 8 bases lining up with TRBD1. Germline V gives CDR1 SGDLS, CDR2 YYNGEE. This CDR3 comprises 16 residues. With V trimmed by 4 bases and J by 3 bases, 12 bases remained unmatched.

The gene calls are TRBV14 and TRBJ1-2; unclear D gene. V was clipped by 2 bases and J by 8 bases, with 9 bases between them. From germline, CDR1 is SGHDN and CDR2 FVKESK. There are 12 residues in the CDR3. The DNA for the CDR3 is TGTGCCAGCAGCCAACTTTTCGGGGGCTACACCTTC. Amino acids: CASSQLFGGYTF.

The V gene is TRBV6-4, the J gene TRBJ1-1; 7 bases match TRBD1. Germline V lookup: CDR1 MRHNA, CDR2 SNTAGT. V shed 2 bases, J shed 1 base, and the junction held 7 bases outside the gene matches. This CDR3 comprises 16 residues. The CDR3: CASSDLGQPWNTEAFF. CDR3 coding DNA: TGTGCCAGCAGTGACCTGGGACAGCCCTGGAACACTGAAGCTTTCTTT.

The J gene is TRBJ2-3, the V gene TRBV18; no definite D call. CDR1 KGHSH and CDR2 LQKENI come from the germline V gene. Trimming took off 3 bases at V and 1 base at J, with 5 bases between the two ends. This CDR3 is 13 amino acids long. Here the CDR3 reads CASSPPGTDTQYF. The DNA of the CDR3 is TGTGCCAGCTCACCTCCTGGCACAGATACGCAGTATTTT.

The CDR3 protein is CASSRGTGGLGEKLFF. CDR3 coding DNA: TGTGCCAGCAGCAGAGGGACAGGGGGTTTAGGGGAAAAACTGTTTTTT. The rearrangement joins TRBV21-1 to TRBJ1-4; the listed D gene, TRBD1, was not tested against the DNA. TRBV21-1 is labeled a pseudogene. The CDR3 runs 16 residues.

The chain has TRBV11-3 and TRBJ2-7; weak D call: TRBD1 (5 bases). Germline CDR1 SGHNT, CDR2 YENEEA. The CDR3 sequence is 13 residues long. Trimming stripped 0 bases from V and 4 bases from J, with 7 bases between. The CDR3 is CASSLERQYEQYF. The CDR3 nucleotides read TGTGCCAGCAGCTTAGAGAGACAGTACGAGCAGTACTTC.

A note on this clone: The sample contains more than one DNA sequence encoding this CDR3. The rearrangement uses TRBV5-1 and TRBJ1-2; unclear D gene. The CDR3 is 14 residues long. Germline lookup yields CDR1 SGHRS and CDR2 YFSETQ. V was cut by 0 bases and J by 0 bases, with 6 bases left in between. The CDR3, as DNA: TGCGCCAGCAGCTTGGAAACACCTAACTATGGCTACACCTTC. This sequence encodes CASSLETPNYGYTF.

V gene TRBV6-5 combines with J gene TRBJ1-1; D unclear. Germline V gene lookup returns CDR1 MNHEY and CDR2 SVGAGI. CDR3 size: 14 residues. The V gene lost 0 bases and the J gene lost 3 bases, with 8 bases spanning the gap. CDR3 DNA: TGTGCCAGCAGTTACTCGGATGAGGACACTGAAGCTTTCTTT. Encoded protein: CASSYSDEDTEAFF.

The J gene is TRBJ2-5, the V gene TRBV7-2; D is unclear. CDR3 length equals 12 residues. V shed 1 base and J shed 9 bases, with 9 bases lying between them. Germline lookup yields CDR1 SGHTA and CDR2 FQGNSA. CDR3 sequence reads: CASSLGATSQYF. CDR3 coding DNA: TGTGCCAGCAGCTTAGGGGCGACCTCCCAGTACTTC.

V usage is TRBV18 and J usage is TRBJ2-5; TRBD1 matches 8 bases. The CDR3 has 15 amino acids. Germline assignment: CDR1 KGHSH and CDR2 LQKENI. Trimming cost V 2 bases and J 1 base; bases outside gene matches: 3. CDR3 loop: CASSPGQGSQETQYF. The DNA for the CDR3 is TGTGCCAGCTCACCAGGACAGGGTTCCCAAGAGACCCAGTACTTC.

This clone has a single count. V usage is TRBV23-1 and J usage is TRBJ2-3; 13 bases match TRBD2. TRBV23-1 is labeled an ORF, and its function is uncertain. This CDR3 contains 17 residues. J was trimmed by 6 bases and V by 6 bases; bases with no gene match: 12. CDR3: CASSLTSPLAGGDTQYF. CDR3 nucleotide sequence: TGCGCCAGCAGCCTCACCTCACCACTAGCGGGGGGGGATACGCAGTATTTT.

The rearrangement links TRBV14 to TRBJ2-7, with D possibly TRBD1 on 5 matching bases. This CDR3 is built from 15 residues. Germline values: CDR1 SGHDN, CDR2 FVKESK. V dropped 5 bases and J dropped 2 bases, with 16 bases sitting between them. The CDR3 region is CASSFFRSGTYEQYF. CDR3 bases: TGTGCCAGCAGCTTCTTTAGATCAGGGACCTACGAGCAGTACTTC.

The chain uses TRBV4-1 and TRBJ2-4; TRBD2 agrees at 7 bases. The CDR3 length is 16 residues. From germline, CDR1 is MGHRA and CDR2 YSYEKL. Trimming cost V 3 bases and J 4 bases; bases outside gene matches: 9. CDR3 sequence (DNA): TGCGCCAGCAGCCAGGCGCGGGGGAACAATAAAAACATTCAGTACTTC. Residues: CASSQARGNNKNIQYF.